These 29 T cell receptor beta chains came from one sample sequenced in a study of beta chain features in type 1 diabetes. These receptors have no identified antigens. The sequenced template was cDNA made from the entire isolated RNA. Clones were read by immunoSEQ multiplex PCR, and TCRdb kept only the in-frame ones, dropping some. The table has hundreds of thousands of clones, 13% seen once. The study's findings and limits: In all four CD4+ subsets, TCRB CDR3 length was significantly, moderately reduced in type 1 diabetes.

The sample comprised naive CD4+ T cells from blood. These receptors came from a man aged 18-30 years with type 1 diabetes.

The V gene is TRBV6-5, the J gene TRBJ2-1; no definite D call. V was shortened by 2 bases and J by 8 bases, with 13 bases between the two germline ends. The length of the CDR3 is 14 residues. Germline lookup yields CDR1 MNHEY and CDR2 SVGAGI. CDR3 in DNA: TGTGCCAGCAGTTACCGGACCCATGGGGATGAGCAGTTCTTC. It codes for CASSYRTHGDEQFF.

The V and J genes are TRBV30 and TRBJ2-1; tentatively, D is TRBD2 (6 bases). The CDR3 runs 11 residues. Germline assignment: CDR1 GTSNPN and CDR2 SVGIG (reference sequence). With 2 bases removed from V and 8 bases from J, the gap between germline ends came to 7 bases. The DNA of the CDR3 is TGTGCCTGGAGTACTAGCTATGAGCAGTTCTTC. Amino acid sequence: CAWSTSYEQFF.

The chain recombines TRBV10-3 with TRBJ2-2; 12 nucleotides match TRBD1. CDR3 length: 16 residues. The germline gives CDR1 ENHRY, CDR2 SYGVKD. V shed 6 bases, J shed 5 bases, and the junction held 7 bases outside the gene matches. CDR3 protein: CAIRGTGGVYTGELFF. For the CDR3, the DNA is TGTGCCATCAGGGGGACAGGGGGCGTTTATACCGGGGAGCTGTTTTTT.

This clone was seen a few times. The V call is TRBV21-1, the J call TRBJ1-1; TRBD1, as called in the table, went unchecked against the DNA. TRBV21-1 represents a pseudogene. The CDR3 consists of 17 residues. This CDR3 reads CASSFPDAGKQNTEAFF. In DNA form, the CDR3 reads TGTGCCAGCAGCTTTCCGGATGCAGGCAAGCAGAACACTGAAGCTTTCTTT.

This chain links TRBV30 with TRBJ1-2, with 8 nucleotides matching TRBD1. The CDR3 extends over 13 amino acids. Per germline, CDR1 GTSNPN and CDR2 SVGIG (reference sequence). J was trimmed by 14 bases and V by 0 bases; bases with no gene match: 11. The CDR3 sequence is CAWSVPQDRERTF. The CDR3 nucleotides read TGTGCCTGGAGTGTACCCCAGGACAGGGAAAGGACCTTC.

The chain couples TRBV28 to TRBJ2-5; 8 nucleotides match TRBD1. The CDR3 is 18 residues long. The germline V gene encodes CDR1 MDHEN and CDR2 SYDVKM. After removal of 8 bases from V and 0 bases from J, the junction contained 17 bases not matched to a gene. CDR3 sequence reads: CASGPLGTGISYQETQYF. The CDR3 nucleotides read TGTGCCAGCGGCCCCTTAGGGACAGGTATTTCGTACCAAGAGACCCAGTACTTC.

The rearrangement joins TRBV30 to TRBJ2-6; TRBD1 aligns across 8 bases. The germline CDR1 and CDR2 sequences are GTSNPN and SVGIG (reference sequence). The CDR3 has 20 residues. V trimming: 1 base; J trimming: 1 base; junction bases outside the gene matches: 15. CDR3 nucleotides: TGTGCCTGGAGTGGCCGGACAGGGTTCCTACCTTTATCTGGGGCCAACGTCCTGACTTTC. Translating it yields CAWSGRTGFLPLSGANVLTF. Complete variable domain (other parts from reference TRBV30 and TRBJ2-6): SQTIHQWPATLVQPVGSPLSLECTVEGTSNPNLYWYRQAAGRGLQLLFYSVGIGQISSEVPQNLSASRPQDRQFILSSKKLLLSDSGFYLCAWSGRTGFLPLSGANVLTFGAGSRLTVL.

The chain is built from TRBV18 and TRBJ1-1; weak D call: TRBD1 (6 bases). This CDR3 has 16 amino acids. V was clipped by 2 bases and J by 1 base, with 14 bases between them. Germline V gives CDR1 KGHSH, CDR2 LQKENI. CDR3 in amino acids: CASSPTYAGANTEAFF. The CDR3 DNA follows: TGTGCCAGCTCACCAACTTATGCGGGGGCGAACACTGAAGCTTTCTTT.

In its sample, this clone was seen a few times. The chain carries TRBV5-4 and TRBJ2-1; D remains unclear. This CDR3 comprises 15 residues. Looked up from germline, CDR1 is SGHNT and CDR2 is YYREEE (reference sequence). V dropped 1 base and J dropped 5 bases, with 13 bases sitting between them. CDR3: CASSLISSNDNEQFF. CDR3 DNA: TGTGCCAGCAGCTTGATCAGCTCTAACGACAATGAGCAGTTCTTC. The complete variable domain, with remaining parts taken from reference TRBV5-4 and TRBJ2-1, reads ETGVTQSPTHLIKTRGQQVTLRCSSQSGHNTVSWYQQALGQGPQFIFQYYREEENGRGNFPPRFSGLQFPNYSSELNVNALELDDSALYLCASSLISSNDNEQFFGPGTRLTVL.

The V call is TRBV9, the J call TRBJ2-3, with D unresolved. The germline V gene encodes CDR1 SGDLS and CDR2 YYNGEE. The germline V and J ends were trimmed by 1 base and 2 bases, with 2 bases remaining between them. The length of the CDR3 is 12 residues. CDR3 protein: CASSVNTDTQYF. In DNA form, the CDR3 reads TGTGCCAGCAGCGTAAACACAGATACGCAGTATTTT.

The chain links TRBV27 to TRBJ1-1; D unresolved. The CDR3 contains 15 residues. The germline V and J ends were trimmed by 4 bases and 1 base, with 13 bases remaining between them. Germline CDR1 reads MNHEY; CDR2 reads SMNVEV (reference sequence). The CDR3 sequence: CASSSPATPNTEAFF. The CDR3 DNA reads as TGTGCCAGCAGTTCGCCAGCCACCCCGAACACTGAAGCTTTCTTT.

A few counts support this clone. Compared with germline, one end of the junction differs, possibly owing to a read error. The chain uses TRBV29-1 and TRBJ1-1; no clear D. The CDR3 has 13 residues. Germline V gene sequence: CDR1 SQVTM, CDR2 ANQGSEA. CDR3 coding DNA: TGCAGCGCTGAAGGGTCCGCCGACACTGAAGCTTTCTTT. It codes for CSAEGSADTEAFF.

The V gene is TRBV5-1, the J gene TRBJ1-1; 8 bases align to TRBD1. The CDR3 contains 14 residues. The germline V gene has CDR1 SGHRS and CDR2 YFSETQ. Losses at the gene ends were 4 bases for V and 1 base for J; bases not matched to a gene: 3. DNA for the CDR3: TGCGCCAGCAGCGAGACAGGGGAGAACACTGAAGCTTTCTTT. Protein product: CASSETGENTEAFF.

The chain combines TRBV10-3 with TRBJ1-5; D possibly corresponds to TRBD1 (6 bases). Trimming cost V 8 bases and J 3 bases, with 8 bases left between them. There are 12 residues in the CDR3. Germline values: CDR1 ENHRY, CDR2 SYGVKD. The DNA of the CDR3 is TGTGCCATCGCAGGGGCCAATCAGCCCCAGCATTTT. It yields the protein CAIAGANQPQHF.

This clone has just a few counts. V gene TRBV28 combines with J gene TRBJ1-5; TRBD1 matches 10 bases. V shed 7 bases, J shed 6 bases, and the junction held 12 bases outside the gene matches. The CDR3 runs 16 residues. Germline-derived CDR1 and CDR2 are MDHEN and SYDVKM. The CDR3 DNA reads TGTGCCAGCAACCAATTTGGGACAGGGGAGGGTCAGCCCCAGCATTTT. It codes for CASNQFGTGEGQPQHF.

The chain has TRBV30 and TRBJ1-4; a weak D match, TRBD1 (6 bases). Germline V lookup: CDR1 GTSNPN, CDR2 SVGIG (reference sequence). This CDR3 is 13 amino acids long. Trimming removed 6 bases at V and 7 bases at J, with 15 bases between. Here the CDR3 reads CACQQGPLEKLFF. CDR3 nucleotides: TGTGCCTGTCAACAGGGACCTCTTGAAAAACTGTTTTTT. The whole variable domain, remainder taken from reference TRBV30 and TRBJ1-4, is SQTIHQWPATLVQPVGSPLSLECTVEGTSNPNLYWYRQAAGRGLQLLFYSVGIGQISSEVPQNLSASRPQDRQFILSSKKLLLSDSGFYLCACQQGPLEKLFFGSGTQLSVL.

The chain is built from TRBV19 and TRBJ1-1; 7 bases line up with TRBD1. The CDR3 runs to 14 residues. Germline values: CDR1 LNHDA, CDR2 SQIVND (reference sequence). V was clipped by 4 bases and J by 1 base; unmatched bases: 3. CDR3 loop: CASSKTGTNTEAFF. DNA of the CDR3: TGTGCCAGTAGTAAGACAGGGACGAACACTGAAGCTTTCTTT.

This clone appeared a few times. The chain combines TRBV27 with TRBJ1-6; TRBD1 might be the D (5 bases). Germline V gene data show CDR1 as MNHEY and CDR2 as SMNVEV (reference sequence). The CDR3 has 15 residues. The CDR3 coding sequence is TGTGCGACGGCCAGGGAAACTCCCAATAATTCACCCCTCCACTTT. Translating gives CATARETPNNSPLHF.

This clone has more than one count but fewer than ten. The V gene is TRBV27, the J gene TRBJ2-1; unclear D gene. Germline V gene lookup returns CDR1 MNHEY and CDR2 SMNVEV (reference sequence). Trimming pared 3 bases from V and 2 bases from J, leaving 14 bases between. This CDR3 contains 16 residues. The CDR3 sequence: CASSFTRVLAYNEQFF. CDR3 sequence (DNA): TGTGCCAGCAGTTTCACGAGAGTCTTGGCCTACAATGAGCAGTTCTTC.

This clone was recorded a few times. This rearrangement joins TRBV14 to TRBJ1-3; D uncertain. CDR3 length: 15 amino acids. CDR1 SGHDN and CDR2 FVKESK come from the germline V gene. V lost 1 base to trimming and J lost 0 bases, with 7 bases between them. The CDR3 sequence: CASSQGASSGNTIYF. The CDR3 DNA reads TGTGCCAGCAGCCAAGGGGCAAGCTCTGGAAACACCATATATTTT.

The CDR3 bases are TGTGCCAGCAGCTTAACGTCAACTAATGAAAAACTGTTTTTT. This codes for CASSLTSTNEKLFF. The rearrangement links TRBV7-2 to TRBJ1-4, with D hard to call. V lost 2 bases and J lost 0, with 4 bases in between. The CDR3 is 14 residues long. The germline V gene has CDR1 SGHTA and CDR2 FQGNSA.

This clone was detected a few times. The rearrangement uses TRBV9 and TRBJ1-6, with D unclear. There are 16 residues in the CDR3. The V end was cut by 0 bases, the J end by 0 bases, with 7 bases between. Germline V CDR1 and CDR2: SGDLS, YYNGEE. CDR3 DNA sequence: TGTGCCAGCAGCGTAGGAGGGAACTCCTATAATTCACCCCTCCACTTT. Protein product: CASSVGGNSYNSPLHF.

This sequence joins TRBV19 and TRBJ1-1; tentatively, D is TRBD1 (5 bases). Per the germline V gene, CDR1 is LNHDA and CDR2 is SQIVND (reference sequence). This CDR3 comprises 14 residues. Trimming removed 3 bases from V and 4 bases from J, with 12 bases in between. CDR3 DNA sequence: TGTGCCAGTAGTATTATCGGGGCACGCACTGAAGCTTTCTTT. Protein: CASSIIGARTEAFF.

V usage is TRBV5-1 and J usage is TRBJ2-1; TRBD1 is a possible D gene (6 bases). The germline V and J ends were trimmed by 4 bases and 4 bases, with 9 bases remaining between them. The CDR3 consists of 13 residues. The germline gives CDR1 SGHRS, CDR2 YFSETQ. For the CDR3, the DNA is TGCGCCAGCAGCAAGGACAGATACAATGAGCAGTTCTTC. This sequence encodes CASSKDRYNEQFF.

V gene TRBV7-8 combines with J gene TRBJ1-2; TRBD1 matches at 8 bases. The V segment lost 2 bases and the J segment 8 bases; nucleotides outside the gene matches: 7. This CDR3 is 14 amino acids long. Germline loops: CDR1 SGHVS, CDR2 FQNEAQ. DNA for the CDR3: TGTGCCAGCAGCTTACCAGGGGGCACGAGGGGCTACACCTTC. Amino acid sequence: CASSLPGGTRGYTF.

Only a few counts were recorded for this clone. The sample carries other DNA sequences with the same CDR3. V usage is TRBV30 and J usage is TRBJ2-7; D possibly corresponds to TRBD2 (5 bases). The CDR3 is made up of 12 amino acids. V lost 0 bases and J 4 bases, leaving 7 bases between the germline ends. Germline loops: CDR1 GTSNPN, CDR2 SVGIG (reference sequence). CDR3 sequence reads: CAWSVLGYEQYF. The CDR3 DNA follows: TGTGCCTGGAGTGTACTAGGGTACGAGCAGTACTTC.

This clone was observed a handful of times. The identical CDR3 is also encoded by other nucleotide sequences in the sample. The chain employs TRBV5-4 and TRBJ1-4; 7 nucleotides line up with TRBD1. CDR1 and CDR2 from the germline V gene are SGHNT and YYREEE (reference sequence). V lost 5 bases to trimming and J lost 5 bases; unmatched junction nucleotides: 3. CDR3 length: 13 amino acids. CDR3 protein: CASSLQGNEKLFF. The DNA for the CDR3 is TGTGCCAGCAGTTTACAGGGGAATGAAAAACTGTTTTTT.

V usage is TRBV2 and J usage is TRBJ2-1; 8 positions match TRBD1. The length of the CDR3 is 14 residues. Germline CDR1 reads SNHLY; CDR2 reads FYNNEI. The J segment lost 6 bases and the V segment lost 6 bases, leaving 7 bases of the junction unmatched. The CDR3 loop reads CASRLQGAGNEQFF. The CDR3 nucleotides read TGTGCCAGCAGACTCCAGGGGGCGGGCAATGAGCAGTTCTTC.

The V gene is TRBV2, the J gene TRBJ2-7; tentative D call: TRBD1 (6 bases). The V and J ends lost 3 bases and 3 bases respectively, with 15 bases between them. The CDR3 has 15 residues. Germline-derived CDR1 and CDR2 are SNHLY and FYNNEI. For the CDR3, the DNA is TGTGCCAGCAGTGAGAGGCGGACAGTAGGCTACGAGCAGTACTTC. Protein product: CASSERRTVGYEQYF. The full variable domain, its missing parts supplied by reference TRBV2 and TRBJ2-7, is EPEVTQTPSHQVTQMGQEVILRCVPISNHLYFYWYRQILGQKVEFLVSFYNNEISEKSEIFDDQFSVERPDGSNFTLKIRSTKLEDSAMYFCASSERRTVGYEQYFGPGTRLTVT.